Following are 8 T cell receptor beta chains from one sample sequenced in a study of human T cells and chemical hapten exposure. TCRdb independently ran MiXCR on the RACE reads; one entry per CDR3 protein. The top ten hold about 2.2% of the sample, which has 380,000 or so distinct CDR3 sequences, around 4.8% seen once. Time point noted: patch test 1, 2 weeks after DPC sensitization. Treatment denoted: therapeutic diphenylcyclopropenone sensitization with weekly scalp DPC. Material: whole blood, obtained in connection with sensitization to the hapten diphenylcyclopropenone (DPC). The source of these receptors is a woman between 50 and 59 years old with alopecia areata. Some clones in this sample may be carry-over from other donors' samples.

This clonotype was seen many times. The rearrangement joins TRBV9 to TRBJ2-7; no definite D call. Germline-derived CDR1 and CDR2 are SGDLS and YYNGEE. Trimming cost V 0 bases and J 1 base, with 8 bases left between them. This CDR3 contains 14 residues. Here the CDR3 DNA reads TGTGCCAGCAGCGTAGCGGGCTTGTCCTACGAGCAGTACTTC. Protein sequence: CASSVAGLSYEQYF.

The sample holds many counts of this clonotype. The chain links TRBV29-1 to TRBJ2-7; D is undetermined. V dropped 3 bases and J dropped 5 bases, with 8 bases sitting between them. The CDR3 covers 11 residues. CDR1 is SQVTM and CDR2 is ANQGSEA in the germline V gene. The CDR3 protein is CSVEGPNEQYF. The CDR3 DNA reads TGCAGCGTTGAGGGCCCCAACGAGCAGTACTTC.

This clonotype was seen a handful of times. V is TRBV4-1 and J is TRBJ1-6, with 9 bases identical to TRBD1. J gave up 10 bases and V 2 bases, and 9 bases lay outside the gene matches. Germline V CDR1 and CDR2: MGHRA, YSYEKL. This CDR3 comprises 16 residues. The CDR3 region is CASSQTRGQGSSPLHF. The CDR3 DNA reads TGCGCCAGCAGCCAAACCAGAGGACAGGGGTCGTCACCCCTCCACTTT.

There are many counts of this clonotype. The rearrangement links TRBV29-1 to TRBJ1-1, with no clear D. The CDR3 has 13 residues. Germline values: CDR1 SQVTM, CDR2 ANQGSEA. Trimming removed 3 bases from V and 3 bases from J, with 11 bases in between. CDR3 sequence: CSVDSREDTEAFF. The CDR3 DNA follows: TGCAGCGTTGATAGTCGGGAAGACACTGAAGCTTTCTTT.

The table lists this clonotype with many counts. The chain has TRBV20-1 and TRBJ1-2; 9 nucleotides align to TRBD1. With 0 bases clipped from V and 11 bases from J, the junction kept 16 bases outside the gene matches. The CDR3 sequence is 16 residues long. Germline assignment: CDR1 DFQATT and CDR2 SNEGSKA (reference sequence). The CDR3 nucleotides read TGCAGTGCTAGAGATCCCCCGGGACAGGGTTCCCGGGGATACACCTTC. Encoded protein: CSARDPPGQGSRGYTF.

This chain connects TRBV5-1 to TRBJ1-1, with unresolved D. V lost 4 bases, J lost 6 bases, and 16 bases lay in between. Germline V gene data show CDR1 as SGHRS and CDR2 as YFSETQ. The CDR3 runs to 14 residues. Here the CDR3 DNA reads TGCGCCAGCAGCAGCCCGGGCCCGGACCCTGAAGCTTTCTTT. The encoded protein is CASSSPGPDPEAFF.

This clonotype came up many times. The chain links TRBV2 to TRBJ2-1; a possible D gene is TRBD1 (5 bases). Trimming left V 7 bases short and J 3 bases short, with 10 bases between. The CDR3 is made up of 13 amino acids. Germline CDR1 reads SNHLY; CDR2 reads FYNNEI. This CDR3 reads CASKRTNYNEQFF. In DNA, the CDR3 is TGTGCCAGCAAACGGACAAACTACAATGAGCAGTTCTTC.

This clonotype has only a few counts. The V gene is TRBV9, the J gene TRBJ2-3; the match to TRBD1 covers 7 bases. The CDR3 runs to 16 residues. The V and J ends lost 1 base and 0 bases, in that order; junction bases with no gene match: 5. The germline CDR1 and CDR2 sequences are SGDLS and YYNGEE. The CDR3 sequence is CASSVQGGHSTDTQYF. The DNA of the CDR3 is TGTGCCAGCAGCGTACAAGGGGGCCATAGCACAGATACGCAGTATTTT.